Listed below are T cell receptor beta chains from one sample, sequenced in a study of blood T cell repertoires in COVID-19. Profiling relied on immunoSEQ multiplex PCR, and the TCRdb table lists in-frame clones only, not all of them. The table has over 45,000 clones, approximately 88% seen once. Sequenced material: peripheral blood. The source of these receptors is a man aged 40-49 years with COVID-19, enrolled during active disease. CDR3s include the opening cysteine and the closing phenylalanine or tryptophan. The order of the fields is D gene, clone size, J gene, V gene, CDR3 DNA, CDR3 protein. A D gene is named only where the DNA matches it firmly. Expanded clones get a size class; other rows say once, few or many, or leave the size out.

- | - | TRBJ1-6 | TRBV27 | TGTGCCAGCAGTCCCTCAGGGGCCTCCTATAATTCACCCCTCCACTTT | CASSPSGASYNSPLHF
- | once | TRBJ2-7 | TRBV2 | TGTGCCAGCAGAGACATAAACCAACCAGGGGACGAGCAGTACTTC | CASRDINQPGDEQYF
- | - | TRBJ2-7 | TRBV13 | TGTGCCAGCAGCTCCTGGACGAAGGGGGAGCAGTACTTC | CASSSWTKGEQYF
TRBD2 | - | TRBJ2-1 | TRBV19 | TGTGCCAGTAGTGAACCGGGACTAGGGGGACACAATGAGCAGTTCTTC | CASSEPGLGGHNEQFF
- | - | TRBJ1-5 | TRBV24-1 | TGTGCCACCAGTGATTATACAGGGTTTCAGCCCCAGCATTTT | CATSDYTGFQPQHF
TRBD2 | - | TRBJ2-2 | TRBV2 | TGTGCCAGCAGTGAACAGCGGGGGGGCGGCGGGGAGCTGTTTTTT | CASSEQRGGGGELFF
TRBD1 | - | TRBJ1-2 | TRBV2 | TGTGCCAGCAGTGATCAGACAGGGTCATATGGCTACACCTTC | CASSDQTGSYGYTF
- | - | TRBJ1-2 | TRBV15 | TGTGCCACCTCCCGGGGGGGGGCTAACTATGGCTACACCTTC | CATSRGGANYGYTF
- | - | TRBJ2-3 | TRBV3-1/TRBV3-2 | TGTGCCAGCTCTGGGGGGAGAACAGATACGCAGTATTTT | CASSGGRTDTQYF
TRBD1 | - | TRBJ2-4 | TRBV18 | TGTGCCAGCTCACCATTACAGGGGGCAAGCATTCAGTACTTC | CASSPLQGASIQYF